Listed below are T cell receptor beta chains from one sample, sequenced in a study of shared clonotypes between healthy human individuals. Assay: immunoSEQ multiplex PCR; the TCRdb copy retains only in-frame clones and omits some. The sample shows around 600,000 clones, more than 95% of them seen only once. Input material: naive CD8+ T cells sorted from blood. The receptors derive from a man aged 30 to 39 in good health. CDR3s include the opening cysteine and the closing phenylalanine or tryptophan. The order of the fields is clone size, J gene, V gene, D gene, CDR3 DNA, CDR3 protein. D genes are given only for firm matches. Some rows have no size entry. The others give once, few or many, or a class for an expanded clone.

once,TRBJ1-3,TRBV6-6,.,TGTGCCAGCAGTCTTCAGACAGGCGCCACTGGAAACACCATATATTTT,CASSLQTGATGNTIYF
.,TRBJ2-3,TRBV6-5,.,TGTGCCAGCAGTCCCTTAGGGGGAGACACAGATACGCAGTATTTT,CASSPLGGDTDTQYF
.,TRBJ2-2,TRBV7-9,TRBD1,TGTGCCAGCAGTCCGACCGGGACAGGGGGCCTGTGGGTCCTGTTTTTT,CASSPTGTGGLWVLFF
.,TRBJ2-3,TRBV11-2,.,TGTGCCAGCAGCCAGGGGATAAACACAGATACGCAGTATTTT,CASSQGINTDTQYF
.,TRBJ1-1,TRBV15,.,TGTGCCACCAGCAGAGATGCGGGGTTGAACACTGAAGCTTTCTTT,CATSRDAGLNTEAFF
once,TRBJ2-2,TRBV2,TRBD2,TGTGCCAGCAGTCGGGGGAGGGAGACTTACACCGGGGAGCTGTTTTTT,CASSRGRETYTGELFF
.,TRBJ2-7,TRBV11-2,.,TGTGCCAGCAGCTGGTCTTTCGACACCTCCTACGAGCAGTACTTC,CASSWSFDTSYEQYF
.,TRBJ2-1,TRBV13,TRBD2,TGTGCCAGCAGCCCTCCCAGCGGGGGGAACAATGAGCAGTTCTTC,CASSPPSGGNNEQFF
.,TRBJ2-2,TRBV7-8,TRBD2,TGTGCCAGCAGCATCCTTAGCGGGAAGGCCGGGGAGCTGTTTTTT,CASSILSGKAGELFF
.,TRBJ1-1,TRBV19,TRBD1,TGTGCCAGTAGTTCTTTAGACAGGGCGGCTGAAGCTTTCTTT,CASSSLDRAAEAFF
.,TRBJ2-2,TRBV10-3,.,TGTGCCATCAGCGACGGGGGGCGCCCCGGGGAGCTGTTTTTT,CAISDGGRPGELFF
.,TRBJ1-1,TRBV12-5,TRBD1,TGTGCTAGTGGTTTAAATCCGGGACAGGGGGGCGCTGAAGCTTTCTTT,CASGLNPGQGGAEAFF
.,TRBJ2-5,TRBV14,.,TGTGCCAGCAGCCAACCAGGAGGGGGGTGGTTGGAAGAGACCCAGTACTTC,CASSQPGGGWLEETQYF
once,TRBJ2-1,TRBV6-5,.,TGTGCCAGCAGTTACGGGCAATTCGACAATGAGCAGTTCTTC,CASSYGQFDNEQFF
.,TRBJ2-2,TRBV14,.,TGTGCCAGTTCGTTAATAAACACCGGGGAGCTGTTTTTT,CASSLINTGELFF
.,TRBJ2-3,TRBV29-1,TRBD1,TGCAGCGGAGAGGACAGGGGGTCGGCAGATACGCAGTATTTT,CSGEDRGSADTQYF
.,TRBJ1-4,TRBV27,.,TGTGCCAGCAGTTCCGGACAGCGTAATGAAAAACTGTTTTTT,CASSSGQRNEKLFF
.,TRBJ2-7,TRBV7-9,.,TGTGCCAGCAGTTTTACCTTGGGCTACGAGCAGTACTTC,CASSFTLGYEQYF
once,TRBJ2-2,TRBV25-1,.,TGTGCCGCTGGGAGTAACACCGGGGAGCTGTTTTTT,CAAGSNTGELFF
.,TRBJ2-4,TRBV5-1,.,TGCGCCAGCAGCTTCGACTTAGCCAAAAACATTCAGTACTTC,CASSFDLAKNIQYF
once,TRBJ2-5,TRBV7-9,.,TGTGCCAGCAGCTTATCTATTAGCGGAGAGACCCAGTACTTC,CASSLSISGETQYF
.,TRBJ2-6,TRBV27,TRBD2,TGTGCCAGCAGTTCCTGGACTAGCGGTCGCTCTGGGGCCAACGTCCTGACTTTC,CASSSWTSGRSGANVLTF
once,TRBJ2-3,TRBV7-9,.,TGTGCAGCTCAGGGACTCTCCGGACCCTACACAGATACGCAGTATTTT,CAAQGLSGPYTDTQYF